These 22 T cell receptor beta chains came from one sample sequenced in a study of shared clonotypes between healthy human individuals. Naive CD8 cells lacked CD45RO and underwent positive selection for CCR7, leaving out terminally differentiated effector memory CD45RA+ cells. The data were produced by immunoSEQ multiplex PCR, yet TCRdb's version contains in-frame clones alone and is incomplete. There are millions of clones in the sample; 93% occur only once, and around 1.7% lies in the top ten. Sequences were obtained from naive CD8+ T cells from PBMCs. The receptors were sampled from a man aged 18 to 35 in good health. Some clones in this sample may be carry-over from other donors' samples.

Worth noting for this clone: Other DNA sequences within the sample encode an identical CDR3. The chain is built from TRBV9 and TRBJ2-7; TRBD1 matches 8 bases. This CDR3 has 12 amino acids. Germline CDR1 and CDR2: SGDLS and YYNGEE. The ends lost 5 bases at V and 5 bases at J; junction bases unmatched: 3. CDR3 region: CASSATGDEQYF. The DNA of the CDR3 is TGTGCCAGCAGTGCGACAGGGGACGAGCAGTACTTC.

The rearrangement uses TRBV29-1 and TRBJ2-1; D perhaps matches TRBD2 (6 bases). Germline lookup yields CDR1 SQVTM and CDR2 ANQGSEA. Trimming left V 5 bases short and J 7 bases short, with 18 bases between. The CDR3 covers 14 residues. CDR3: CSVMGGNMPNEQFF. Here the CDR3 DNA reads TGCAGCGTTATGGGCGGGAACATGCCGAATGAGCAGTTCTTC.

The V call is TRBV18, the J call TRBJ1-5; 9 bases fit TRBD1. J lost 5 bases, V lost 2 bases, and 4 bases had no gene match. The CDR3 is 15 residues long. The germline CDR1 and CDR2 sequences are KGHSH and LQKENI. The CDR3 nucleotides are TGTGCCAGCTCACCATCCAGGACAGGGGATCAGCCCCAGCATTTT. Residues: CASSPSRTGDQPQHF.

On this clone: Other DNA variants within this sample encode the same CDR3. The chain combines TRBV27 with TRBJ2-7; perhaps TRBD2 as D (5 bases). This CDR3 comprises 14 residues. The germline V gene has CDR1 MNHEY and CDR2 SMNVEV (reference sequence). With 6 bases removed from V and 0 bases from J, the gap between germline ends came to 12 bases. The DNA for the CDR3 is TGTGCCAGCAGCGTGCGGGCGAGCTCCTACGAGCAGTACTTC. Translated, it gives CASSVRASSYEQYF.

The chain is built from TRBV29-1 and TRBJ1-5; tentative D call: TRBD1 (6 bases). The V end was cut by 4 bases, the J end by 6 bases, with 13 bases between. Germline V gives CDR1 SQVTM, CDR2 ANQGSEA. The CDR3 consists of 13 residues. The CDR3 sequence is CSVGQGRTQPQHF. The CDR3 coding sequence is TGCAGCGTTGGTCAGGGGAGGACTCAGCCCCAGCATTTT.

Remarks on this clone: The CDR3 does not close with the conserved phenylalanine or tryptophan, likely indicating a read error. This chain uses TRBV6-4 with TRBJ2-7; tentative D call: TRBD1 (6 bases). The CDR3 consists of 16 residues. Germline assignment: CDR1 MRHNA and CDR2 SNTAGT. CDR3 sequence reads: CASSYSLTGTSYEQYL. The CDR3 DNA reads TGTGCCAGCAGTTACTCACTTACAGGGACCTCCTACGAGCAGTACCTC.

The CDR3 here is CASSHHQKRATDTQYF. The DNA of the CDR3 is TGCGCCAGCAGCCACCATCAGAAGCGGGCGACAGATACGCAGTATTTT. The chain is built from TRBV4-3 and TRBJ2-3; possibly TRBD2 for D (6 bases). Trimming left V 3 bases short and J 3 bases short, with 16 bases between. Germline values: CDR1 LGHNA, CDR2 YSLEER. This CDR3 spans 16 amino acids.

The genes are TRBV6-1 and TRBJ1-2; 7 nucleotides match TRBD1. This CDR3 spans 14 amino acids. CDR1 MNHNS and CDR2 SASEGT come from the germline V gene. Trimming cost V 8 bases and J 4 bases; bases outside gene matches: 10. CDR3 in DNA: TGTGCCAGCCGCTACGGACAGGCTCTCTATGGCTACACCTTC. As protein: CASRYGQALYGYTF.

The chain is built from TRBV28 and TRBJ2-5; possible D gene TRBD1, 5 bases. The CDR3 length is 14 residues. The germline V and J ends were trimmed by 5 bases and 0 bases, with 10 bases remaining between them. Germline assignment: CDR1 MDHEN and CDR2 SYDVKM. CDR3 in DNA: TGTGCCAGCAGTATTCGACAGTACCAAGAGACCCAGTACTTC. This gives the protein CASSIRQYQETQYF. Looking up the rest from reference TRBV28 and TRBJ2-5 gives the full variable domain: DVKVTQSSRYLVKRTGEKVFLECVQDMDHENMFWYRQDPGLGLRLIYFSYDVKMKEKGDIPEGYSVSREKKERFSLILESASTNQTSMYLCASSIRQYQETQYFGPGTRLLVL.

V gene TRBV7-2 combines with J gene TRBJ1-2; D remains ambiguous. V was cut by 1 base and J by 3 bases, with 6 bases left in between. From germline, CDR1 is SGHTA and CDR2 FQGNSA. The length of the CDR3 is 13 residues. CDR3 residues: CASSLVTYYGYTF. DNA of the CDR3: TGTGCCAGCAGCTTAGTCACCTACTATGGCTACACCTTC.

CDR3 sequence reads: CASSSSLRATEAFF. In DNA form, the CDR3 reads TGTGCCAGTAGTTCGTCCCTAAGGGCCACTGAAGCTTTCTTT. The chain combines TRBV19 with TRBJ1-1; D unclear. V gave up 5 bases and J gave up 4 bases, with 14 bases separating them. CDR1 is LNHDA and CDR2 is SQIVND in the germline V gene (reference sequence). There are 14 residues in the CDR3.

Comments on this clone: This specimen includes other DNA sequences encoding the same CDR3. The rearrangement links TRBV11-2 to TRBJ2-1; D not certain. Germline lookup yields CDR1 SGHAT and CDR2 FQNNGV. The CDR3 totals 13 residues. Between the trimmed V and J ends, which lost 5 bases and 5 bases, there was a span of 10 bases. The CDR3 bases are TGTGCCAGCAGCCCCCGCGGCGACAATGAGCAGTTCTTC. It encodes CASSPRGDNEQFF.

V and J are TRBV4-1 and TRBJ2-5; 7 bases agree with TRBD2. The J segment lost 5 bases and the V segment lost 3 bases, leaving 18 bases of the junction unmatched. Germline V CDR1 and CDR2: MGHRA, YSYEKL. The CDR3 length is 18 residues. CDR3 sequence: CASSQGVRDYLPGETQYF. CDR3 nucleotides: TGCGCCAGCAGCCAGGGGGTCCGGGACTACCTGCCCGGGGAGACCCAGTACTTC.

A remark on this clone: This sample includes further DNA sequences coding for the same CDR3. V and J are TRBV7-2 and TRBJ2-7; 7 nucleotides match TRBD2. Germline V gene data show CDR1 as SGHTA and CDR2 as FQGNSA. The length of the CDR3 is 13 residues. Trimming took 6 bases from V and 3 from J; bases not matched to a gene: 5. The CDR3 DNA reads TGTGCCAGCAGTTTTGGGGGGGGCTACGAGCAGTACTTC. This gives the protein CASSFGGGYEQYF.

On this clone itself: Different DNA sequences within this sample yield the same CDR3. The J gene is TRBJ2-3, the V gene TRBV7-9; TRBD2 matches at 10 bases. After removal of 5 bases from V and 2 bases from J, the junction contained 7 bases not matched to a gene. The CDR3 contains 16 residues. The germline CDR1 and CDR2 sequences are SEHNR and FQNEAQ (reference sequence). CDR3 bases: TGTGCCAGCAGCCCAAGGACTAGCGGTTACACAGATACGCAGTATTTT. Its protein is CASSPRTSGYTDTQYF.

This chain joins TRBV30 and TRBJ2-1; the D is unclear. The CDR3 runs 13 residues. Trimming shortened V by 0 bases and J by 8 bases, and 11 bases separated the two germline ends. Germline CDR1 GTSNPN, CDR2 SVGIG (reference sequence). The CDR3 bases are TGTGCCTGGAGTGTAACTACACCGGATGAGCAGTTCTTC. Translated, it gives CAWSVTTPDEQFF. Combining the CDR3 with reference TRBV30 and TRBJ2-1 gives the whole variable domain SQTIHQWPATLVQPVGSPLSLECTVEGTSNPNLYWYRQAAGRGLQLLFYSVGIGQISSEVPQNLSASRPQDRQFILSSKKLLLSDSGFYLCAWSVTTPDEQFFGPGTRLTVL.

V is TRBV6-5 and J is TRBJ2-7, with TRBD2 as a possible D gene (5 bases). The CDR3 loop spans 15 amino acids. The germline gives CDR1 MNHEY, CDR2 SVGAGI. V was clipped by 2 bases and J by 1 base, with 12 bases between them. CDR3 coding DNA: TGTGCCAGCAGTTACGAGGGATTGGGTTCCTACGAGCAGTACTTC. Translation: CASSYEGLGSYEQYF.

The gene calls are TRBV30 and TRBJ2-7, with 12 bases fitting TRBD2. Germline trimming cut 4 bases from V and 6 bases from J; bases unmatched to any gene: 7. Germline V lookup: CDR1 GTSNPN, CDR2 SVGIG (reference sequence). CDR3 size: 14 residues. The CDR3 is CAWTGLAGISEQYF. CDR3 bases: TGTGCCTGGACAGGACTAGCGGGAATCAGCGAGCAGTACTTC.

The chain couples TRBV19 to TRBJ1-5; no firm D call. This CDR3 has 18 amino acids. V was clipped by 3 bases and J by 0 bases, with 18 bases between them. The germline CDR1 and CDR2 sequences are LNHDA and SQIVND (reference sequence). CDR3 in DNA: TGTGCCAGTAGTATCGCGTTCGGGCACCACAATAGCAATCAGCCCCAGCATTTT. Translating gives CASSIAFGHHNSNQPQHF.

The CDR3 protein is CASSLGLAGVYPTPYNEQFF. The DNA for the CDR3 is TGCGCCAGCAGCTTGGGACTAGCGGGAGTGTACCCGACTCCTTACAATGAGCAGTTCTTC. The gene calls are TRBV5-1 and TRBJ2-1; TRBD2 matches 12 bases. CDR1 SGHRS and CDR2 YFSETQ come from the germline V gene. This CDR3 is 20 amino acids long. The V and J ends lost 0 bases and 4 bases, in that order; junction bases with no gene match: 14.

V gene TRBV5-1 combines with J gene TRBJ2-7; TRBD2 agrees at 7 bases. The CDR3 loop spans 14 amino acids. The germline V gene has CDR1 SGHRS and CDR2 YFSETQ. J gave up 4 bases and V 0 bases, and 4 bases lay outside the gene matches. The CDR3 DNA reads TGCGCCAGCAGCTTGGCCTTCGGGGGGTACGAGCAGTACTTC. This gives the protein CASSLAFGGYEQYF. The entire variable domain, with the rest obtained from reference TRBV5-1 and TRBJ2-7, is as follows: KAGVTQTPRYLIKTRGQQVTLSCSPISGHRSVSWYQQTPGQGLQFLFEYFSETQRNKGNFPGRFSGRQFSNSRSEMNVSTLELGDSALYLCASSLAFGGYEQYFGPGTRLTVT.

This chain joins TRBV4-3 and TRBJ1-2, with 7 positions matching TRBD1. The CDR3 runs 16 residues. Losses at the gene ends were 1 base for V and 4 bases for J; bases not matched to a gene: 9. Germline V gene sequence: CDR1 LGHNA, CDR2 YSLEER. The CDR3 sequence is CASSQGPTGDLYGYTF. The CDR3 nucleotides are TGCGCCAGCAGCCAAGGTCCTACAGGGGACCTCTATGGCTACACCTTC.